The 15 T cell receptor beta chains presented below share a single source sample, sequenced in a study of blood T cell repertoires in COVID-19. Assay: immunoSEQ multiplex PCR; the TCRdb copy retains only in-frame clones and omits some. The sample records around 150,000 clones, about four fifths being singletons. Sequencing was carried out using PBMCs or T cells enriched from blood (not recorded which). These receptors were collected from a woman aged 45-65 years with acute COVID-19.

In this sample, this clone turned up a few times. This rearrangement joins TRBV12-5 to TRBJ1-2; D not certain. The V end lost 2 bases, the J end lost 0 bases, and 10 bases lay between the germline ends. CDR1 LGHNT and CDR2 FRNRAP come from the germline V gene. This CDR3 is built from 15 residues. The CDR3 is CASGLSFGPNYGYTF. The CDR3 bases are TGTGCTAGTGGTTTGAGTTTTGGGCCTAACTATGGCTACACCTTC.

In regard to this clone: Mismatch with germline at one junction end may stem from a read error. The CDR3 nucleotides read TGTGCCAGCAGCGTAGACGGCAGGGATAACTCACCCCTCCACTTT. Its protein product is CASSVDGRDNSPLHF. This chain links TRBV9 with TRBJ1-6; a weak D match, TRBD1 (5 bases). The CDR3 has 15 amino acids. Germline V gene sequence: CDR1 SGDLS, CDR2 YYNGEE.

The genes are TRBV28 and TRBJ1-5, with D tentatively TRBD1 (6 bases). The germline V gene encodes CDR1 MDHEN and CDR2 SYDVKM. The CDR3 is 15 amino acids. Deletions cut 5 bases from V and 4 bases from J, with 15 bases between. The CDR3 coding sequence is TGTGCCAGCAGTCGCGGGGGAGACAGGAATCAGCCCCAGCATTTT. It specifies CASSRGGDRNQPQHF. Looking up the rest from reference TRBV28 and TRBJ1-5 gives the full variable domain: DVKVTQSSRYLVKRTGEKVFLECVQDMDHENMFWYRQDPGLGLRLIYFSYDVKMKEKGDIPEGYSVSREKKERFSLILESASTNQTSMYLCASSRGGDRNQPQHFGDGTRLSIL.

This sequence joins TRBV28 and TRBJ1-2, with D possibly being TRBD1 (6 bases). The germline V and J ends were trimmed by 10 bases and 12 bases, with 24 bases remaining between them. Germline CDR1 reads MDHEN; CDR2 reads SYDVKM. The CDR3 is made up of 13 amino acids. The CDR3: CATERNRDLRNTF. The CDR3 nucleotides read TGTGCCACCGAAAGAAACAGGGACCTGCGGAACACCTTC.

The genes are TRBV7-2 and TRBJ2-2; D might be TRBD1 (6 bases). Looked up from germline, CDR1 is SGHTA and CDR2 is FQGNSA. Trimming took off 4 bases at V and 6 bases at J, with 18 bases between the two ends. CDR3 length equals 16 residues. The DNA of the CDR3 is TGTGCCAGCAGCTCCCGTAGGGGGAGACCGTCCGGGGAGCTGTTTTTT. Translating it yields CASSSRRGRPSGELFF.

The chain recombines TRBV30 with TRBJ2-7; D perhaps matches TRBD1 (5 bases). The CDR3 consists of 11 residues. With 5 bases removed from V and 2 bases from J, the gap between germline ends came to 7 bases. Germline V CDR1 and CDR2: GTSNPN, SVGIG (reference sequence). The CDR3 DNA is TGTGCCTGGGACAGCGCCTACGAGCAGTACTTC. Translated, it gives CAWDSAYEQYF. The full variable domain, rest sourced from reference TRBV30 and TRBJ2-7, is SQTIHQWPATLVQPVGSPLSLECTVEGTSNPNLYWYRQAAGRGLQLLFYSVGIGQISSEVPQNLSASRPQDRQFILSSKKLLLSDSGFYLCAWDSAYEQYFGPGTRLTVT.

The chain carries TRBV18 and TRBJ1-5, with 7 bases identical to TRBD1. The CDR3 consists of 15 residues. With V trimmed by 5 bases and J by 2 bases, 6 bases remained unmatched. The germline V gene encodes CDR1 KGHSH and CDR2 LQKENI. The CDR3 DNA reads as TGTGCCAGCTCATCTTCCGGGACAGGCAATCAGCCCCAGCATTTT. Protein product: CASSSSGTGNQPQHF.

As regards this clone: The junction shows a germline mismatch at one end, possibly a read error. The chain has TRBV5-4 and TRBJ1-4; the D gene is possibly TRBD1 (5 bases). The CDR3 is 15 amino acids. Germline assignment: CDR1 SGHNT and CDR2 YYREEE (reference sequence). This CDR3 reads CASSLDQDSSEKLFF. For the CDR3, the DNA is TGTGCCAGCAGTTTGGACCAAGACAGTTCTGAAAAACTGTTTTTT.

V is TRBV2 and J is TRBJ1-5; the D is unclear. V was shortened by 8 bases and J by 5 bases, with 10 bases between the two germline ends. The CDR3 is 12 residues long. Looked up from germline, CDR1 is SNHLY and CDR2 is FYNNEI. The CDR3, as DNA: TGTGCCAGCGGGCAGGCCCATCAGCCCCAGCATTTT. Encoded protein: CASGQAHQPQHF.

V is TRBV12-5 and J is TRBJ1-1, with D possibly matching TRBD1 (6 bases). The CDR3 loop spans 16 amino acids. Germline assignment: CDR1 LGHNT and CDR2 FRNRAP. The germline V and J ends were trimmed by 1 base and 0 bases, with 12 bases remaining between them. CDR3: CASGLDRDLMNTEAFF. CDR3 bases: TGTGCTAGTGGTTTGGACAGGGACCTTATGAACACTGAAGCTTTCTTT.

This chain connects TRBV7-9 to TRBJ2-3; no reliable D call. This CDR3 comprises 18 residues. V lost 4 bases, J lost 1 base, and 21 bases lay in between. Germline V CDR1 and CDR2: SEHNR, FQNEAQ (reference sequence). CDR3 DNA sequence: TGTGCCAGCAGCTACTTGACTCCCTTCAAGCCCCGCACAGATACGCAGTATTTT. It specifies CASSYLTPFKPRTDTQYF.

CDR3 in amino acids: CASSLTGGLYNEQFF. CDR3 nucleotides: TGTGCCAGCAGCTTAACAGGGGGCCTCTACAATGAGCAGTTCTTC. The chain carries TRBV5-6 and TRBJ2-1; 9 positions match TRBD1. Unmatched junction bases numbered 3, after V lost 2 bases and J lost 3 bases. Germline V gives CDR1 SGHDT, CDR2 YYEEEE. CDR3 length: 15 amino acids.

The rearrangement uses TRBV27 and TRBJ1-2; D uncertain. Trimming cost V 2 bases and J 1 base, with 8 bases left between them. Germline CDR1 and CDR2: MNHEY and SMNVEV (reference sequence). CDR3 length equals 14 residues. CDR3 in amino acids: CASSLNRFNYGYTF. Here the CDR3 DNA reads TGTGCCAGCAGTTTAAACAGATTTAACTATGGCTACACCTTC.

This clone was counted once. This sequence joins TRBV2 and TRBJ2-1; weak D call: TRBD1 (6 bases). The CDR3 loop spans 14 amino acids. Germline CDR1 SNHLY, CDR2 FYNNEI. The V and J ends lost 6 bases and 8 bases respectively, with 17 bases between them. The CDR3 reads CASRKQGLNDEQFF. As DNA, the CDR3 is TGTGCCAGCAGGAAACAGGGTTTGAACGATGAGCAGTTCTTC.

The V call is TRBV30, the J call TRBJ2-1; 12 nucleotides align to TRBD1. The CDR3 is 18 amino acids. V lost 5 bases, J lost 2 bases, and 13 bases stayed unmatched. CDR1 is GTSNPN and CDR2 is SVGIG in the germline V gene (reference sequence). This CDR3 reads CAWSAMPGQGAAYNEQFF. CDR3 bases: TGTGCCTGGTCAGCAATGCCGGGACAGGGGGCTGCCTACAATGAGCAGTTCTTC.